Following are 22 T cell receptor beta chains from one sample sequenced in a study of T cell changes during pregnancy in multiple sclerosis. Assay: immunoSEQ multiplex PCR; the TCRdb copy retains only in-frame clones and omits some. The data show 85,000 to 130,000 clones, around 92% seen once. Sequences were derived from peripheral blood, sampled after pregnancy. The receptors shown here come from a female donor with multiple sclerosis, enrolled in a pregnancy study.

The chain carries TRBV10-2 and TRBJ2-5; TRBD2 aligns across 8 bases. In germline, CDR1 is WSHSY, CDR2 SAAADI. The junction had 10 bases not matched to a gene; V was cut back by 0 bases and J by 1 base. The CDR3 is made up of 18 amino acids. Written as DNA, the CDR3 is TGCGCCAGCAGTGAGTCCCCCAGGGCGGGGGGCCTCCAAGAGACCCAGTACTTC. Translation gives CASSESPRAGGLQETQYF.

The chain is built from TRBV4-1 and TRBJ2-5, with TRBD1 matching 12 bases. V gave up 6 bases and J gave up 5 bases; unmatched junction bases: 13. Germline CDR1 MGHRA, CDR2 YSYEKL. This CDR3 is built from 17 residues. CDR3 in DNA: TGCGCCAGCAGTCCCGGGACAGGGGGCGCGAGGCAGGAGACCCAGTACTTC. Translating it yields CASSPGTGGARQETQYF.

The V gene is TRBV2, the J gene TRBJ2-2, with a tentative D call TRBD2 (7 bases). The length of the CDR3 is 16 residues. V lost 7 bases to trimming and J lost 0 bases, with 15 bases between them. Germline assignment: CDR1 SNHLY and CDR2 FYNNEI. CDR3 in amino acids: CASTLRGGSNTGELFF. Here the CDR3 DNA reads TGTGCCAGCACCCTAAGGGGGGGCTCGAACACCGGGGAGCTGTTTTTT.

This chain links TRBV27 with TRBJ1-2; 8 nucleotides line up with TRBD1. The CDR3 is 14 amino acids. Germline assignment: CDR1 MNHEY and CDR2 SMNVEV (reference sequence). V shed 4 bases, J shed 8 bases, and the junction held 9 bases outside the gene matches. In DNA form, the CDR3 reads TGTGCCAGCAGTTCAACTCCGGACAGGGACGGCTACACCTTC. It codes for CASSSTPDRDGYTF.

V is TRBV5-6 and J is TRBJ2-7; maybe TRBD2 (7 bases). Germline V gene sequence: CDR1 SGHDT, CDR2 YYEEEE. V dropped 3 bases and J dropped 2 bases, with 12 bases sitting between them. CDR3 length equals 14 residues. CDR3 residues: CASSWGGAPYEQYF. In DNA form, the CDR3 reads TGTGCCAGCAGCTGGGGGGGGGCCCCCTACGAGCAGTACTTC.

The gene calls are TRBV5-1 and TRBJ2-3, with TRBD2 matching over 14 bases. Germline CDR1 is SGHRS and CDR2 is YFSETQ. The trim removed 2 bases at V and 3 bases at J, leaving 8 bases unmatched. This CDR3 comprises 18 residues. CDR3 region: CASSFSPGLAGVTDTQYF. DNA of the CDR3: TGCGCCAGCAGCTTTTCGCCGGGACTAGCGGGAGTGACAGATACGCAGTATTTT. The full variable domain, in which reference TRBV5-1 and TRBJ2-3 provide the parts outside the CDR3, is KAGVTQTPRYLIKTRGQQVTLSCSPISGHRSVSWYQQTPGQGLQFLFEYFSETQRNKGNFPGRFSGRQFSNSRSEMNVSTLELGDSALYLCASSFSPGLAGVTDTQYFGPGTRLTVL.

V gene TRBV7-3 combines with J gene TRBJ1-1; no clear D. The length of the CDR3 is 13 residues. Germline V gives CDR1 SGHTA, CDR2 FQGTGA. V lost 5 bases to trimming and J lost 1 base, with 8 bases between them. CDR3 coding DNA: TGTGCCAGCAGCCCGTCACAGAACACTGAAGCTTTCTTT. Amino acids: CASSPSQNTEAFF.

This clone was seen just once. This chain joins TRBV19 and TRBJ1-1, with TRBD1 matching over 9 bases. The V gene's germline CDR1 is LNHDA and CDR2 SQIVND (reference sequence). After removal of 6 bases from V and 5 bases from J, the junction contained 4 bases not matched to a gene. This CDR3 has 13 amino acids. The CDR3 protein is CASRRQGGTEAFF. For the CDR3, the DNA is TGTGCCAGTAGGAGACAGGGGGGAACTGAAGCTTTCTTT. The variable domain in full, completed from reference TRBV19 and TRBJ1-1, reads DGGITQSPKYLFRKEGQNVTLSCEQNLNHDAMYWYRQDPGQGLRLIYYSQIVNDFQKGDIAEGYSVSREKKESFPLTVTSAQKNPTAFYLCASRRQGGTEAFFGQGTRLTVV.

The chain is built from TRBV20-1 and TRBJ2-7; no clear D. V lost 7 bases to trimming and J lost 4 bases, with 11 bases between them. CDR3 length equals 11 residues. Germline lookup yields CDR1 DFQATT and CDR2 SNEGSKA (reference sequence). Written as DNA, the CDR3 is TGCAGTGTTCTAGTCGGATACGAGCAGTACTTC. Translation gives CSVLVGYEQYF.

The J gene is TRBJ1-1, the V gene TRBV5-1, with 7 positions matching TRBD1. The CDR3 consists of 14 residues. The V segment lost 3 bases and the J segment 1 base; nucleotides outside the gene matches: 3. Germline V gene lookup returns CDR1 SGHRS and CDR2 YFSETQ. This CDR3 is CASSWRTGNTEAFF. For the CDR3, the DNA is TGCGCCAGCAGCTGGAGGACAGGGAACACTGAAGCTTTCTTT.

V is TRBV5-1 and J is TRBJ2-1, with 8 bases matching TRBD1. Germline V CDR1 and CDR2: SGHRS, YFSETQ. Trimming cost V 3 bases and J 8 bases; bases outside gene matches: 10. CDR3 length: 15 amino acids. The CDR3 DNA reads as TGCGCCAGCAGCTCGTCGGGACAGGTCGTGGATGAGCAGTTCTTC. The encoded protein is CASSSSGQVVDEQFF. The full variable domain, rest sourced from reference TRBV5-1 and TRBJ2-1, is KAGVTQTPRYLIKTRGQQVTLSCSPISGHRSVSWYQQTPGQGLQFLFEYFSETQRNKGNFPGRFSGRQFSNSRSEMNVSTLELGDSALYLCASSSSGQVVDEQFFGPGTRLTVL.

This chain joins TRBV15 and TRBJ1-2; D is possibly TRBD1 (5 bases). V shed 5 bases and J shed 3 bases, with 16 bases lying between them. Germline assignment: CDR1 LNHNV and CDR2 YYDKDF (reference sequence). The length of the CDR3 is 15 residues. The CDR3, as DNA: TGTGCCACCAGCGTACGACAGTCCTGGGACTATGGCTACACCTTC. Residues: CATSVRQSWDYGYTF.

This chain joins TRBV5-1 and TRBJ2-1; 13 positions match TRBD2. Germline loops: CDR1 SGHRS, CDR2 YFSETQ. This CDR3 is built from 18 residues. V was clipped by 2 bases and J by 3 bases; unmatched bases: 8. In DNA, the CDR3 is TGCGCCAGCAGCTTCGGACTAGCGGGAGATCTCCGCTACAATGAGCAGTTCTTC. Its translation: CASSFGLAGDLRYNEQFF.

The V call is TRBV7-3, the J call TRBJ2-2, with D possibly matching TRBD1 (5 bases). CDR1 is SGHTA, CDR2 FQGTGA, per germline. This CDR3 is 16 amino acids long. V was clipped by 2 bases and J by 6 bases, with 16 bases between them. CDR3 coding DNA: TGTGCCAGCAGCTTAGGGCAGGGCCTTATGGCCGGGGAGCTGTTTTTT. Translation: CASSLGQGLMAGELFF. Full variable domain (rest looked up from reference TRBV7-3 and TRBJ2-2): GAGVSQTPSNKVTEKGKYVELRCDPISGHTALYWYRQSLGQGPEFLIYFQGTGAADDSGLPNDRFFAVRPEGSVSTLKIQRTERGDSAVYLCASSLGQGLMAGELFFGEGSRLTVL.

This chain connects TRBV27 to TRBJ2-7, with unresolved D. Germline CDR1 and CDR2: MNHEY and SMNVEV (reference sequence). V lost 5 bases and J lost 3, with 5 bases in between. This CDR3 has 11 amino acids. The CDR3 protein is CASSPYYEQYF. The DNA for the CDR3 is TGTGCCAGCAGTCCTTACTACGAGCAGTACTTC.

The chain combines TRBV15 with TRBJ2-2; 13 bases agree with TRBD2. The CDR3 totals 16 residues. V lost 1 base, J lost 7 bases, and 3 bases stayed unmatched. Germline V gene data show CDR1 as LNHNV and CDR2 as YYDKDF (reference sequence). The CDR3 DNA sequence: TGTGCCACCAGCAGAGGGACTAGCGGGGGTCTCGGGGAGCTGTTTTTT. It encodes CATSRGTSGGLGELFF.

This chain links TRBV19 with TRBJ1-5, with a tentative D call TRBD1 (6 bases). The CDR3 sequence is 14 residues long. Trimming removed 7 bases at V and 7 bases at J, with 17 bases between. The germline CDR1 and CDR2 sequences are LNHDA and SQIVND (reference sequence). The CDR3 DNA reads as TGTGCCAGTACCCCGCAGGGGCAAGGGCAGCCCCAGCATTTT. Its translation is CASTPQGQGQPQHF.

CDR3 sequence reads: CASKRGGADTQYF. CDR3 in DNA: TGCGCCAGCAAACGGGGGGGGGCAGATACGCAGTATTTT. V is TRBV5-1 and J is TRBJ2-3; the match to TRBD2 covers 8 bases. The ends lost 6 bases at V and 4 bases at J; junction bases unmatched: 4. Germline V gives CDR1 SGHRS, CDR2 YFSETQ. The CDR3 extends over 13 amino acids.

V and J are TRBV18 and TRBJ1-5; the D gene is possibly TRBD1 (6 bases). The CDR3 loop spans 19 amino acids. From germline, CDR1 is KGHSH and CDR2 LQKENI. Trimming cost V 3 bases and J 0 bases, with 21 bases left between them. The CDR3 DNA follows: TGTGCCAGCTCACCGACGGCAGGGGTGGGGGCTTATAGCAATCAGCCCCAGCATTTT. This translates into CASSPTAGVGAYSNQPQHF.

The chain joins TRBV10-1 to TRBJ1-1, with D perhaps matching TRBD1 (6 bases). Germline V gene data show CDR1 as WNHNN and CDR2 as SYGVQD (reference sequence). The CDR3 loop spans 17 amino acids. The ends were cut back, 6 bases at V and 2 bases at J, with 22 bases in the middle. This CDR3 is CASSGGHRQVTNTEAFF. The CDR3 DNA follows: TGCGCCAGCAGCGGGGGGCACCGACAGGTTACTAACACTGAAGCTTTCTTT.

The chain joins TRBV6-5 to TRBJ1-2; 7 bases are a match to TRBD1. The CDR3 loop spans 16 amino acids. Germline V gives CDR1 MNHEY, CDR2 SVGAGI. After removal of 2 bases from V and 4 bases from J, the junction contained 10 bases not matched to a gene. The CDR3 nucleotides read TGTGCCAGCAGTTACCGGGACAGTCTCCACCTCTATGGCTACACCTTC. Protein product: CASSYRDSLHLYGYTF.

CDR3 DNA sequence: TGTGCCAGTAGTACGACAGGGGGAGGCAATCAGCCCCAGCATTTT. It codes for CASSTTGGGNQPQHF. This chain joins TRBV19 and TRBJ1-5; 9 bases agree with TRBD1. The V gene end was trimmed by 4 bases and the J gene end by 2 bases; junction bases not matched to a gene: 3. Germline-derived CDR1 and CDR2 are LNHDA and SQIVND (reference sequence). The CDR3 length is 15 residues.